A single sample is the source of the 30 T cell receptor beta chains below, sequenced in a study of blood T cell repertoires in COVID-19. TCRdb keeps only in-frame clones here, not all; method: immunoSEQ multiplex PCR. The sample carries around 94,000 clones, about four fifths recorded once. Sequenced sample: peripheral blood. These receptors came from a man aged 35 to 55 with active or convalescent COVID-19.

The chain recombines TRBV5-1 with TRBJ2-7; 7 positions match TRBD2. Germline V CDR1 and CDR2: SGHRS, YFSETQ. This CDR3 spans 13 amino acids. J was trimmed by 6 bases and V by 4 bases; bases with no gene match: 7. The CDR3 loop is CASSREGGSEQYF. The CDR3 nucleotides read TGCGCCAGCAGCAGGGAGGGCGGGAGCGAGCAGTACTTC.

The chain uses TRBV14 and TRBJ1-3; D gene ambiguous. In germline, CDR1 is SGHDN, CDR2 FVKESK. There are 16 residues in the CDR3. The V end lost 4 bases, the J end lost 0 bases, and 13 bases lay between the germline ends. The CDR3 loop reads CASSLLRESSGNTIYF. The CDR3 DNA reads TGTGCCAGCAGCCTCTTGAGGGAAAGCTCTGGAAACACCATATATTTT.

This chain links TRBV24-1 with TRBJ1-4; 8 nucleotides line up with TRBD1. CDR1 KGHDR and CDR2 SFDVKD come from the germline V gene. The CDR3 is 17 residues long. V dropped 3 bases and J dropped 5; count of bases not matched to a gene: 10. The CDR3 DNA is TGTGCCACCAGTGATGGGACAGGTCCTAACCAGAATGAAAAACTGTTTTTT. Residues: CATSDGTGPNQNEKLFF.

This clone came up a few times. The chain has TRBV6-2 or TRBV6-3 and TRBJ1-5; 7 bases line up with TRBD1. The germline V gene encodes CDR1 MNHEY and CDR2 SVGEGT. CDR3 length: 18 amino acids. V was pared by 2 bases and J by 6 bases, with 16 bases of the junction left unmatched. CDR3 loop: CASSYPASTGWGGQPQHF. CDR3 DNA: TGTGCCAGCAGTTACCCCGCTTCGACAGGGTGGGGCGGTCAGCCCCAGCATTTT.

There are a few counts of this clone. V is TRBV29-1 and J is TRBJ2-3, with 11 bases matching TRBD2. Trimming removed 7 bases from V and 0 bases from J; junction bases left unmatched: 6. CDR3 size: 15 residues. CDR1 is SQVTM, CDR2 ANQGSEA, per germline. CDR3 sequence: CSAPLAGGSTDTQYF. CDR3 nucleotide sequence: TGCAGCGCCCCCCTAGCGGGGGGTAGCACAGATACGCAGTATTTT.

This clone was detected only a few times. The V and J genes are TRBV3-1 (or the pseudogene TRBV3-2) and TRBJ1-2, with no clear D. The CDR3 is 14 amino acids. V shed 5 bases and J shed 6 bases, with 16 bases lying between them. Germline CDR1 is LGHDT and CDR2 is YNNKEL (reference sequence). The CDR3 loop is CASSTTATGDGYTF. Here the CDR3 DNA reads TGTGCCAGCAGCACGACGGCTACCGGGGATGGCTACACCTTC.

The genes are TRBV11-1 and TRBJ1-1; TRBD1 might be the D (6 bases). CDR1 is SGHAT, CDR2 FQDESV, per germline (reference sequence). Trimming removed 5 bases from V and 11 bases from J, with 15 bases in between. The CDR3 is made up of 12 amino acids. The CDR3 bases are TGTGCCAGCAGCCTCTACAGGGTCGGGGCTTTCTTT. This encodes CASSLYRVGAFF.

The chain uses TRBV18 and TRBJ1-5; no definite D call. The germline V gene encodes CDR1 KGHSH and CDR2 LQKENI. This CDR3 spans 14 amino acids. Trimming shortened V by 2 bases and J by 3 bases, and 8 bases separated the two germline ends. The CDR3 bases are TGTGCCAGCTCACCAGGGCAGCTCAATCAGCCCCAGCATTTT. This translates into CASSPGQLNQPQHF.

V and J are TRBV29-1 and TRBJ1-2; D remains ambiguous. Germline V lookup: CDR1 SQVTM, CDR2 ANQGSEA. V was cut by 4 bases and J by 6 bases, with 9 bases left in between. CDR3 length: 11 amino acids. CDR3 loop: CSVAERDGYTF. CDR3 nucleotides: TGCAGCGTTGCCGAGCGGGATGGCTACACCTTC.

The CDR3 region has the DNA TGTGCCATCAGTGAGTCGAAAGGGGATTATACTGAAGCTTTCTTT. Protein sequence: CAISESKGDYTEAFF. The chain couples TRBV10-3 to TRBJ1-1, with a weak D call TRBD1 (5 bases). Trimming removed 0 bases at V and 5 bases at J, with 13 bases between. Germline-derived CDR1 and CDR2 are ENHRY and SYGVKD. The CDR3 spans 15 residues.

The rearrangement links TRBV30 to TRBJ1-6; no reliable D call. Looked up from germline, CDR1 is GTSNPN and CDR2 is SVGIG (reference sequence). V was shortened by 0 bases and J by 6 bases, with 9 bases between the two germline ends. The CDR3 is 14 residues long. The CDR3 reads CAWSVHTTNSPLHF. Here the CDR3 DNA reads TGTGCCTGGAGTGTACATACAACTAATTCACCCCTCCACTTT.

The V gene is TRBV5-4, the J gene TRBJ2-5, with D perhaps matching TRBD2 (6 bases). Per the germline V gene, CDR1 is SGHNT and CDR2 is YYREEE (reference sequence). The CDR3 covers 14 residues. Trimming removed 4 bases at V and 5 bases at J, with 15 bases between. CDR3 sequence (DNA): TGTGCCAGCAGCGATGAAGGAGGGATGGAGACCCAGTACTTC. Translated, it gives CASSDEGGMETQYF.

CDR3 region: CASSPRQGQYEQYF. CDR3 coding DNA: TGTGCCAGCAGCCCGCGACAGGGGCAGTACGAGCAGTACTTC. The genes are TRBV5-6 and TRBJ2-7, with 8 bases identical to TRBD1. The germline V gene has CDR1 SGHDT and CDR2 YYEEEE. The CDR3 extends over 14 amino acids. Unmatched junction bases numbered 7, after V lost 4 bases and J lost 4 bases. The whole variable domain, remainder taken from reference TRBV5-6 and TRBJ2-7, is DAGVTQSPTHLIKTRGQQVTLRCSPKSGHDTVSWYQQALGQGPQFIFQYYEEEERQRGNFPDRFSGHQFPNYSSELNVNALLLGDSALYLCASSPRQGQYEQYFGPGTRLTVT.

The chain employs TRBV7-6 and TRBJ2-7; maybe TRBD1 (5 bases). V dropped 5 bases and J dropped 3 bases, with 17 bases sitting between them. Germline V gene sequence: CDR1 SGHVS, CDR2 FNYEAQ. The CDR3 length is 15 residues. The CDR3 region has the DNA TGTGCCAGCAGCCCCTATCATAGGGGCAGCTACGAGCAGTACTTC. Translation: CASSPYHRGSYEQYF.

The chain carries TRBV7-9 and TRBJ2-5; no clear D gene. CDR3 length: 13 residues. Trimming cost V 3 bases and J 5 bases, with 10 bases left between them. Per the germline V gene, CDR1 is SEHNR and CDR2 is FQNEAQ (reference sequence). This CDR3 is CASSFESRETQYF. As DNA, the CDR3 is TGTGCCAGCAGCTTTGAGTCTCGGGAGACCCAGTACTTC.

The V call is TRBV20-1, the J call TRBJ2-3; D is undetermined. V lost 5 bases and J 6 bases, leaving 6 bases between the germline ends. CDR3 size: 10 residues. Germline loops: CDR1 DFQATT, CDR2 SNEGSKA (reference sequence). DNA of the CDR3: TGCAGTGCTGCCCGGGATACGCAGTATTTT. Translation: CSAARDTQYF.

The chain couples TRBV27 to TRBJ2-3, with D unclear. V was shortened by 2 bases and J by 0 bases, with 12 bases between the two germline ends. This CDR3 is 16 amino acids long. CDR1 MNHEY and CDR2 SMNVEV come from the germline V gene (reference sequence). The CDR3 spells CASSLAAVPSTDTQYF. The DNA for the CDR3 is TGTGCCAGCAGTTTAGCGGCAGTTCCTAGCACAGATACGCAGTATTTT.

The chain links TRBV6-5 to TRBJ2-7; 7 nucleotides line up with TRBD2. The V gene end was trimmed by 4 bases and the J gene end by 3 bases; junction bases not matched to a gene: 12. Per the germline V gene, CDR1 is MNHEY and CDR2 is SVGAGI. The CDR3 sequence is 16 residues long. The CDR3 protein is CASSSSERGVRYEQYF. The CDR3 DNA reads as TGTGCCAGCAGTTCCTCAGAGCGGGGAGTACGCTACGAGCAGTACTTC.

The chain employs TRBV7-2 and TRBJ1-4; D call uncertain. V was pared by 6 bases and J by 0 bases, with 11 bases between. The germline gives CDR1 SGHTA, CDR2 FQGNSA. The CDR3 is made up of 15 amino acids. The CDR3 DNA reads TGTGCCAGCAGGGGAAGCGGAGCAACTAATGAAAAACTGTTTTTT. This gives the protein CASRGSGATNEKLFF.

The chain has TRBV6-5 and TRBJ1-1; TRBD1 aligns across 7 bases. Germline V gene sequence: CDR1 MNHEY, CDR2 SVGAGI. The CDR3 totals 15 residues. The V gene end was trimmed by 5 bases and the J gene end by 0 bases; junction bases not matched to a gene: 6. The CDR3 is CASSPWGQMNTEAFF. In DNA, the CDR3 is TGTGCCAGCAGTCCCTGGGGACAGATGAACACTGAAGCTTTCTTT.

The chain combines TRBV29-1 with TRBJ2-2, with TRBD2 identical over 8 bases. Per the germline V gene, CDR1 is SQVTM and CDR2 is ANQGSEA. The CDR3 consists of 14 residues. J was trimmed by 0 bases and V by 4 bases; bases with no gene match: 1. CDR3 region: CSVAAGANTGELFF. DNA of the CDR3: TGCAGCGTTGCAGCGGGGGCGAACACCGGGGAGCTGTTTTTT.

This clone showed up just once. V is TRBV6-2 or TRBV6-3 and J is TRBJ2-7; 8 nucleotides line up with TRBD2. CDR3 length equals 13 residues. The V and J ends lost 4 bases and 3 bases, in that order; junction bases with no gene match: 2. CDR1 is MNHEY, CDR2 SVGEGT, per germline. The CDR3 sequence: CASSWGLGYEQYF. Here the CDR3 DNA reads TGTGCCAGCAGTTGGGGACTAGGCTACGAGCAGTACTTC.

The chain employs TRBV3-1 (or the pseudogene TRBV3-2) and TRBJ2-5; D perhaps matches TRBD1 (6 bases). CDR3 length: 14 residues. Trimming shortened V by 4 bases and J by 2 bases, and 11 bases separated the two germline ends. Germline CDR1 is LGHDT and CDR2 is YNNKEL (reference sequence). The chain's CDR3 is CASSRRGQQETQYF. The CDR3 DNA reads as TGTGCCAGCAGCCGACGTGGACAGCAAGAGACCCAGTACTTC.

This clone was observed a few times. The chain recombines TRBV7-9 with TRBJ1-1; D unclear. Germline V CDR1 and CDR2: SEHNR, FQNEAQ (reference sequence). V was shortened by 7 bases and J by 2 bases, with 14 bases between the two germline ends. The CDR3 extends over 14 amino acids. For the CDR3, the DNA is TGTGCCAGCACCCCCGCTACCTTTAACACTGAAGCTTTCTTT. It codes for CASTPATFNTEAFF.

V usage is TRBV11-2 and J usage is TRBJ2-5; D gene ambiguous. V was pared by 1 base and J by 5 bases, with 5 bases between. This CDR3 has 12 residues. CDR1 is SGHAT, CDR2 FQNNGV, per germline. CDR3 DNA: TGTGCCAGCAGCTTAGTACGGGAGACCCAGTACTTC. Its protein is CASSLVRETQYF.

This clone was detected once. Within the sample, other DNA sequences also encode this same CDR3. The chain recombines TRBV25-1 with TRBJ2-3, with no clear D. Per the germline V gene, CDR1 is MGHDK and CDR2 is SYGVNS. The CDR3 spans 14 residues. The ends were cut back, 5 bases at V and 0 bases at J, with 9 bases in the middle. CDR3 in amino acids: CASSSPGSTDTQYF. The CDR3 coding sequence is TGTGCCAGCAGTAGCCCAGGAAGCACAGATACGCAGTATTTT.

The rearrangement uses TRBV10-2 and TRBJ1-2, with D unresolved. CDR1 is WSHSY and CDR2 is SAAADI in the germline V gene. Trimming took 8 bases from V and 3 from J, leaving 4 bases between them. The CDR3 runs to 10 residues. CDR3 region: CASGDYGYTF. CDR3 sequence (DNA): TGCGCCAGCGGAGACTATGGCTACACCTTC.

This clone came up once. The chain uses TRBV6-4 and TRBJ1-1; D perhaps matches TRBD1 (5 bases). The V end lost 6 bases, the J end lost 0 bases, and 14 bases lay between the germline ends. The CDR3 contains 15 residues. Germline V lookup: CDR1 MRHNA, CDR2 SNTAGT. DNA for the CDR3: TGTGCCAGCAGGAGCCAGGGTGAGGTGAACACTGAAGCTTTCTTT. Translation gives CASRSQGEVNTEAFF.

The chain carries TRBV4-3 and TRBJ2-5; TRBD1 is a possible D gene (6 bases). The V gene's germline CDR1 is LGHNA and CDR2 YSLEER. The CDR3 contains 15 residues. V gave up 4 bases and J gave up 2 bases, with 14 bases separating them. CDR3 sequence (DNA): TGCGCCAGCAGCCGAACGACAGGAATTCAAGAGACCCAGTACTTC. Translating it yields CASSRTTGIQETQYF.

The sample holds one count of this clone. The genes are TRBV27 and TRBJ2-2; 12 bases align to TRBD2. V dropped 4 bases and J dropped 6; count of bases not matched to a gene: 9. This CDR3 is built from 17 residues. Germline-derived CDR1 and CDR2 are MNHEY and SMNVEV (reference sequence). CDR3 bases: TGTGCCAGCAGTTCTCCAAGACTAGCGGGGGAACCCGGGGAGCTGTTTTTT. Translation gives CASSSPRLAGEPGELFF.